What follows are 27 T cell receptor beta chains derived from one specimen sequenced in a study of blood T cell repertoires in COVID-19. TCRdb's table, derived via immunoSEQ multiplex PCR, lists solely in-frame clones and lacks some. Of about 78,000 clones listed, 85% to 90% were seen once; the top ten hold around 4.1%. The sample consisted of peripheral blood. The receptors originated from a woman aged 80 or over with active or convalescent COVID-19.

This clone has a single count. The chain combines TRBV5-1 with TRBJ2-1; TRBD2 aligns across 11 bases. V shed 3 bases and J 6 bases; nucleotides not matched to a gene: 5. CDR1 is SGHRS and CDR2 is YFSETQ in the germline V gene. This CDR3 has 15 amino acids. CDR3 sequence (DNA): TGCGCCAGCAGCTCGCCTCTAGCGGGAGGCAATGAGCAGTTCTTC. Its translation: CASSSPLAGGNEQFF.

The genes are TRBV2 and TRBJ1-2, with unresolved D. CDR1 is SNHLY, CDR2 FYNNEI, per germline. This CDR3 contains 12 residues. Trimming pared 4 bases from V and 4 bases from J, leaving 7 bases between. CDR3 in DNA: TGTGCCAGCAGTGCTGACACCTATGGCTACACCTTC. Encoded protein: CASSADTYGYTF.

This clone was detected only once. This chain joins TRBV28 and TRBJ2-1; D gene ambiguous. Trimming pared 1 base from V and 10 bases from J, leaving 8 bases between. This CDR3 comprises 12 residues. CDR1 and CDR2 (germline): MDHEN, SYDVKM. The CDR3: CASSLYSREQFF. As DNA, the CDR3 is TGTGCCAGCAGTTTATACAGCAGAGAGCAGTTCTTC.

V and J are TRBV10-3 and TRBJ1-5; 7 bases are a match to TRBD1. The junction had 3 bases not matched to a gene; V was cut back by 4 bases and J by 3 bases. The germline gives CDR1 ENHRY, CDR2 SYGVKD. This CDR3 spans 14 amino acids. CDR3 in DNA: TGTGCCATCAGTGGGGGACAGATCAATCAGCCCCAGCATTTT. It codes for CAISGGQINQPQHF.

V usage is TRBV5-4 and J usage is TRBJ2-7; D might be TRBD1 (5 bases). This CDR3 spans 14 amino acids. CDR1 and CDR2 (germline): SGHNT, YYREEE (reference sequence). The V gene lost 3 bases and the J gene lost 3 bases, with 13 bases spanning the gap. The CDR3 DNA follows: TGTGCCAGCAGCTCCCCAGGGTCCCGCTACGAGCAGTACTTC. This sequence encodes CASSSPGSRYEQYF.

The chain combines TRBV29-1 with TRBJ2-7; weak D call: TRBD2 (6 bases). Trimming took off 7 bases at V and 7 bases at J, with 20 bases between the two ends. Germline V gives CDR1 SQVTM, CDR2 ANQGSEA. The CDR3 totals 13 residues. CDR3 nucleotide sequence: TGCAGCGCCGCCCCTGAGGGGAGGTGGGAGCAGTACTTC. Translating gives CSAAPEGRWEQYF.

This chain connects TRBV28 to TRBJ1-1, with 12 bases aligning to TRBD1. Unmatched junction bases numbered 7, after V lost 5 bases and J lost 6 bases. This CDR3 is built from 15 residues. CDR1 is MDHEN, CDR2 SYDVKM, per germline. The CDR3 DNA sequence: TGTGCCAGCAGTCCAGGGACAGGGGGCGCGGCTGAAGCTTTCTTT. This translates into CASSPGTGGAAEAFF. Full variable domain (remainder filled in from reference TRBV28 and TRBJ1-1): DVKVTQSSRYLVKRTGEKVFLECVQDMDHENMFWYRQDPGLGLRLIYFSYDVKMKEKGDIPEGYSVSREKKERFSLILESASTNQTSMYLCASSPGTGGAAEAFFGQGTRLTVV.

The genes are TRBV11-2 and TRBJ2-7, with 11 bases that match TRBD1. This CDR3 has 14 amino acids. J gave up 6 bases and V 5 bases, and 6 bases lay outside the gene matches. Looked up from germline, CDR1 is SGHAT and CDR2 is FQNNGV. CDR3 nucleotide sequence: TGTGCCAGCAGCCCGGGACAGGGGGGAACCGAGCAGTACTTC. Protein product: CASSPGQGGTEQYF.

V is TRBV19 and J is TRBJ1-2; 7 nucleotides line up with TRBD1. The CDR3 loop spans 12 amino acids. The junction had 4 bases not matched to a gene; V was cut back by 7 bases and J by 5 bases. Per the germline V gene, CDR1 is LNHDA and CDR2 is SQIVND (reference sequence). CDR3 nucleotides: TGTGCCAGTATGACAGGGTCATATGGCTACACCTTC. Protein product: CASMTGSYGYTF.

This clone turned up a few times. The rearrangement joins TRBV18 to TRBJ1-4; a possible D gene is TRBD1 (6 bases). CDR3 length equals 14 residues. Trimming cost V 3 bases and J 14 bases, with 19 bases left between them. CDR1 is KGHSH and CDR2 is LQKENI in the germline V gene. The CDR3 bases are TGTGCCAGCTCACCCCAAGGGGACACGGCCTTTCTGTTTTTT. Translated, it gives CASSPQGDTAFLFF.

This clone came up once. The chain combines TRBV5-6 with TRBJ2-2; D gene unclear. Trimming removed 0 bases from V and 2 bases from J, with 5 bases in between. Germline V gene lookup returns CDR1 SGHDT and CDR2 YYEEEE. CDR3 length: 14 residues. CDR3 DNA sequence: TGTGCCAGCAGCTTGGGGGCCAACACCGGGGAGCTGTTTTTT. This translates into CASSLGANTGELFF.

The gene calls are TRBV4-1 and TRBJ1-1; 7 bases map to TRBD1. This CDR3 is built from 16 residues. Germline CDR1 is MGHRA and CDR2 is YSYEKL. The V segment lost 4 bases and the J segment 2 bases; nucleotides outside the gene matches: 10. CDR3 residues: CASSRPDRDINTEAFF. In DNA, the CDR3 is TGCGCCAGCAGCCGGCCCGACAGGGACATCAACACTGAAGCTTTCTTT.

The V call is TRBV9, the J call TRBJ1-2; TRBD1 agrees at 9 bases. The V gene's germline CDR1 is SGDLS and CDR2 YYNGEE. This CDR3 is built from 14 residues. V lost 2 bases and J lost 5; bases outside the gene matches: 4. The CDR3 loop is CASSVGDREYGYTF. The CDR3 DNA reads as TGTGCCAGCAGCGTGGGGGACAGGGAGTATGGCTACACCTTC.

The chain has TRBV29-1 and TRBJ2-1; 7 bases line up with TRBD2. The junction had 5 bases not matched to a gene; V was cut back by 7 bases and J by 2 bases. Germline V gene lookup returns CDR1 SQVTM and CDR2 ANQGSEA. The CDR3 has 13 residues. The CDR3, as DNA: TGCAGCGGAGGCGGGAGAGCCTACAATGAGCAGTTCTTC. The encoded protein is CSGGGRAYNEQFF.

CDR3 bases: TGTGCCAGCAGCCAAGATCTTGTAGCGGGGGTCTACGAGCAGTACTTC. It yields the protein CASSQDLVAGVYEQYF. This rearrangement joins TRBV3-1 (or the pseudogene TRBV3-2) to TRBJ2-7; 9 bases line up with TRBD2. CDR1 is LGHDT and CDR2 is YNNKEL in the germline V gene (reference sequence). The V gene end was trimmed by 0 bases and the J gene end by 3 bases; junction bases not matched to a gene: 6. The CDR3 is 16 amino acids.

The chain couples TRBV28 to TRBJ1-2, with D maybe TRBD1 (6 bases). V lost 2 bases and J lost 4, with 8 bases in between. The V gene's germline CDR1 is MDHEN and CDR2 SYDVKM. This CDR3 has 13 residues. CDR3 in DNA: TGTGCCAGCAGTTTAGGACAGACCTATGGCTACACCTTC. Residues: CASSLGQTYGYTF.

This chain joins TRBV5-1 and TRBJ1-1; TRBD1 is a possible D gene (6 bases). Deletions cut 3 bases from V and 1 base from J, with 7 bases between. The CDR3 runs to 13 residues. Germline assignment: CDR1 SGHRS and CDR2 YFSETQ. For the CDR3, the DNA is TGCGCCAGCAGCTCGACAGGGAACACTGAAGCTTTCTTT. This codes for CASSSTGNTEAFF.

The genes are TRBV6-2 or TRBV6-3 and TRBJ2-5, with TRBD2 identical over 10 bases. V shed 6 bases and J 4 bases; nucleotides not matched to a gene: 5. The CDR3 consists of 14 residues. Germline lookup yields CDR1 MNHEY and CDR2 SVGEGT. CDR3 sequence reads: CASSPSGSRETQYF. The CDR3 nucleotides read TGTGCCAGCAGCCCTAGCGGGAGTAGAGAGACCCAGTACTTC.

J is TRBJ1-1 and V is TRBV11-2; TRBD1 is a possible D gene (5 bases). Per germline, CDR1 SGHAT and CDR2 FQNNGV. Trimming took off 0 bases at V and 11 bases at J, with 13 bases between the two ends. The length of the CDR3 is 13 residues. The CDR3 region is CASSLDLTVGAFF. CDR3 nucleotide sequence: TGTGCCAGCAGCTTAGATTTGACAGTCGGTGCTTTCTTT.

This rearrangement joins TRBV27 to TRBJ1-5; the D gene is possibly TRBD1 (6 bases). Germline values: CDR1 MNHEY, CDR2 SMNVEV (reference sequence). With 5 bases removed from V and 2 bases from J, the gap between germline ends came to 13 bases. The CDR3 is 15 amino acids. CDR3 amino acids: CASSTRGWRNQPQHF. In DNA form, the CDR3 reads TGTGCCAGCAGTACCAGGGGTTGGCGCAATCAGCCCCAGCATTTT.

V gene TRBV4-1 combines with J gene TRBJ2-1; D is possibly TRBD2 (5 bases). Germline CDR1 MGHRA, CDR2 YSYEKL. V shed 3 bases and J shed 2 bases, with 11 bases lying between them. The CDR3 has 15 residues. The CDR3, as DNA: TGCGCCAGCAGCCACAGCGGAGCCACCTACAATGAGCAGTTCTTC. Its protein product is CASSHSGATYNEQFF.

The chain's CDR3 is CAISGSGENQETQYF. CDR3 nucleotide sequence: TGTGCCATCAGTGGGTCAGGGGAAAACCAAGAGACCCAGTACTTC. J is TRBJ2-5 and V is TRBV10-3; weak D call: TRBD1 (6 bases). Trimming took off 4 bases at V and 0 bases at J, with 12 bases between the two ends. The CDR3 is made up of 15 amino acids. Germline V gene sequence: CDR1 ENHRY, CDR2 SYGVKD.

The chain joins TRBV18 to TRBJ1-5, with TRBD1 identical over 7 bases. CDR1 and CDR2 (germline): KGHSH, LQKENI. With V trimmed by 4 bases and J by 0 bases, 9 bases remained unmatched. This CDR3 is built from 17 residues. The CDR3 region is CASSRTTGINSNQPQHF. The CDR3 DNA sequence: TGTGCCAGCTCACGGACGACAGGGATTAATAGCAATCAGCCCCAGCATTTT.

The chain uses TRBV19 and TRBJ1-1; TRBD1 agrees at 7 bases. V shed 2 bases, J shed 4 bases, and the junction held 1 base outside the gene matches. The CDR3 loop spans 13 amino acids. CDR1 and CDR2 (germline): LNHDA, SQIVND (reference sequence). The CDR3 loop reads CASSIYRGTEAFF. CDR3 in DNA: TGTGCCAGTAGTATATACAGGGGCACTGAAGCTTTCTTT.

The CDR3 loop reads CASSLRDAGGNTEAFF. CDR3 DNA: TGCGCCAGCAGCCTCAGGGACGCAGGGGGGAACACTGAAGCTTTCTTT. This chain connects TRBV5-1 to TRBJ1-1; 7 nucleotides match TRBD1. Per the germline V gene, CDR1 is SGHRS and CDR2 is YFSETQ. V lost 4 bases to trimming and J lost 1 base; unmatched junction nucleotides: 10. This CDR3 has 16 amino acids.

The V call is TRBV6-6, the J call TRBJ2-3; 9 bases agree with TRBD2. Germline V gives CDR1 MNHNY, CDR2 SVGAGI (reference sequence). The CDR3 extends over 14 amino acids. The V and J ends lost 4 bases and 6 bases, in that order; junction bases with no gene match: 5. The DNA of the CDR3 is TGTGCCAGCAGTTTCGGGACTAGCTGGGATACGCAGTATTTT. Translated, it gives CASSFGTSWDTQYF.

This clone appeared a few times. The CDR3 sequence is CASSPTGLAGGRTGELFF. In DNA, the CDR3 is TGTGCCAGCAGTCCAACGGGACTAGCGGGAGGCCGAACCGGGGAGCTGTTTTTT. This rearrangement joins TRBV6-2 or TRBV6-3 to TRBJ2-2; 15 nucleotides agree with TRBD2. V lost 5 bases to trimming and J lost 5 bases; unmatched junction nucleotides: 9. Germline V gene sequence: CDR1 MNHEY, CDR2 SVGEGT. CDR3 length equals 18 residues.